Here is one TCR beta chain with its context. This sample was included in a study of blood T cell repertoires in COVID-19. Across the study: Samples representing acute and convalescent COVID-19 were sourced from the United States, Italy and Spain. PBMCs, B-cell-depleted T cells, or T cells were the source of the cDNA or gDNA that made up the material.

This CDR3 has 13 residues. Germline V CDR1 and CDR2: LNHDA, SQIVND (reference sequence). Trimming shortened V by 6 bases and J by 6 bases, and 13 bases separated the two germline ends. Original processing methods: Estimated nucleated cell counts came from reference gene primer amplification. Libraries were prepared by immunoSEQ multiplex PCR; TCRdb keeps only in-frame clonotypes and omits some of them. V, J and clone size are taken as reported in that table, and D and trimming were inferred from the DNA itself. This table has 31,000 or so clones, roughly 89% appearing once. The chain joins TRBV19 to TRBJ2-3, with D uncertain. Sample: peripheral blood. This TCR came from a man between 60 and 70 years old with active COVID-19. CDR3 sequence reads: CASRPTSADTQYF. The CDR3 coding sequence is TGTGCCAGTAGGCCAACTTCAGCGGATACGCAGTATTTT.